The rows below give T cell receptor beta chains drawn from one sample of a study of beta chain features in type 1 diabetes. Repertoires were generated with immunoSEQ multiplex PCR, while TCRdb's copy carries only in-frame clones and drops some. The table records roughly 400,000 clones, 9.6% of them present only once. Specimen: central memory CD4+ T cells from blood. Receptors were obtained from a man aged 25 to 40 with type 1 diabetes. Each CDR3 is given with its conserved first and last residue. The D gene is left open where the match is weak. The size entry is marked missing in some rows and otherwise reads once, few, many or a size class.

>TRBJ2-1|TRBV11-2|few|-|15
CASQPYTSPYNEQFF
TGTGCCAGTCAGCCCTATACTAGCCCCTACAATGAGCAGTTCTTC
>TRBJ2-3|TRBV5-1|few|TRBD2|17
CASSSAGTSGSTDTQYF
TGCGCCAGCAGCTCGGCCGGGACTAGCGGGAGCACAGATACGCAGTATTTT
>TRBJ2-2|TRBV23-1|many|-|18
CASSQYYRQVVNTGELFF
TGCGCCAGCAGTCAATACTATCGACAAGTGGTGAACACCGGGGAGCTGTTTTTT
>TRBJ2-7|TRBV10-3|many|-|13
CAISERNREEQYF
TGTGCCATCAGTGAGCGGAACAGGGAGGAGCAGTACTTC
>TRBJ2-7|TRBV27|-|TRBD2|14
CASRLETSGSEQYF
TGTGCCAGCAGACTAGAGACTAGCGGGAGCGAGCAGTACTTC
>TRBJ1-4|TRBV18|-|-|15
CASSPRTEVDEKLFF
TGTGCCAGCTCACCGAGGACAGAGGTGGATGAAAAACTGTTTTTT
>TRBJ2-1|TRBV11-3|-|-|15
CASSLGTGISNEQFF
TGTGCCAGCAGCCTTGGGACGGGGATCAGCAATGAGCAGTTCTTC
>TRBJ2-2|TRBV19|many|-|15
CASRTSWSIAGELFF
TGTGCCTCCAGAACGTCGTGGTCTATTGCCGGGGAGCTGTTTTTT
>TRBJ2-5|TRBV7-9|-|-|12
CASSFGGETQYF
TGTGCCAGCAGCTTCGGGGGAGAGACCCAGTACTTC
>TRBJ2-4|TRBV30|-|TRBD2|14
CAGGLAGSQNIQYF
TGTGCCGGAGGGCTAGCGGGATCCCAAAACATTCAGTACTTC
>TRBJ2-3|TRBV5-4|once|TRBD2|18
CASSGLAGGPRGTDTQYF
TGTGCCAGCAGTGGACTAGCGGGAGGGCCTCGAGGCACAGATACGCAGTATTTT
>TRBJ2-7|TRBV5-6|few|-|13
CASSLDRGYEQYF
TGTGCCAGCAGCTTGGATCGGGGTTACGAGCAGTACTTC
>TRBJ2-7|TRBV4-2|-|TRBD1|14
CASSQDDRGQEQYF
TGTGCCAGCAGCCAGGATGACAGGGGGCAGGAGCAGTACTTC
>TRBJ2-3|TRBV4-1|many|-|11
CASRNTDTQYF
TGCGCCAGCAGAAACACAGATACGCAGTATTTT
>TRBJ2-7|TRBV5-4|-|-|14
CASSFGLKNYEQYF
TGTGCCAGCAGCTTTGGACTAAAGAACTACGAGCAGTACTTC
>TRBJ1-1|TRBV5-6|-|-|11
CASSAVGEAFF
TGTGCCAGCAGCGCCGTTGGAGAAGCTTTCTTT
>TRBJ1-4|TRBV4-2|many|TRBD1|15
CASSQDGQEDEKLFF
TGTGCCAGCAGCCAGGACGGACAGGAGGATGAAAAACTGTTTTTT
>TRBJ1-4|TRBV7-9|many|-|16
CASSLGTPGYNEKLFF
TGTGCCAGCAGCTTGGGGACCCCAGGGTATAATGAAAAACTGTTTTTT
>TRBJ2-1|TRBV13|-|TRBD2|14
CASSRLGGFNEQFF
TGTGCCAGCAGCCGCCTCGGGGGGTTCAATGAGCAGTTCTTC
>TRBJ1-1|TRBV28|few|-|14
CASSQPTVNTEAFF
TGTGCCAGCAGCCAACCGACGGTGAACACTGAAGCTTTCTTT
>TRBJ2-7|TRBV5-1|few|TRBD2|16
CASAKGGLAGLYEQYF
TGCGCCAGCGCTAAGGGGGGACTAGCGGGACTTTACGAGCAGTACTTC
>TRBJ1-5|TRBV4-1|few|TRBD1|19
CASSQGPRQGSFSNQPQHF
TGCGCCAGCAGCCAAGGGCCGAGACAGGGGTCCTTTAGCAATCAGCCCCAGCATTTT
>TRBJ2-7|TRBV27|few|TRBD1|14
CASSSGQGVAEQYF
TGTGCCAGCAGTTCGGGACAGGGTGTTGCCGAGCAGTACTTC
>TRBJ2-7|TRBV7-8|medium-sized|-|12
CASSPKVYEQYF
TGTGCCAGCAGCCCTAAGGTCTACGAGCAGTACTTC
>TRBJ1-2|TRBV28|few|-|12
CASSLTGYGYTF
TGTGCCAGCAGTTTAACGGGCTATGGCTACACCTTC
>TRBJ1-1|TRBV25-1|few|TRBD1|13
CASTRDRATEAFF
TGTGCCAGCACCAGGGACAGGGCCACTGAAGCTTTCTTT